A selection of T cell receptor beta chains follows, all from one sample in a study of beta chain features in type 1 diabetes. Profiling relied on immunoSEQ multiplex PCR, and the TCRdb table lists in-frame clones only, not all of them. The data contain about 160,000 clones, approximately 7.9% of them singletons. The sample consisted of central memory CD4+ T cells from blood. Receptor source: a man in his late teens or twenties with type 1 diabetes. Each CDR3 is given with its conserved first and last residue. Fields, in order: J gene, V gene, clone size, D gene, CDR3 protein, CDR3 DNA. A D gene is named only where the DNA matches it firmly. Part of the rows lack a size; the others show once, few, many or a class for expanded clones.

j_gene: TRBJ1-5
v_gene: TRBV19
abundance: -
d_gene: -
CDR3aa: CASSPQDNQPQHF
CDR3nt: TGTGCCAGTTCGCCCCAGGACAATCAGCCCCAGCATTTT

j_gene: TRBJ2-5
v_gene: TRBV5-1
abundance: -
d_gene: -
CDR3aa: CASSLAGGTETQYF
CDR3nt: TGCGCCAGCAGCTTGGCCGGAGGGACAGAGACCCAGTACTTC

j_gene: TRBJ2-5
v_gene: TRBV18
abundance: -
d_gene: -
CDR3aa: CASSPNPGGETQYF
CDR3nt: TGTGCCAGCTCACCGAATCCAGGAGGGGAGACCCAGTACTTC

j_gene: TRBJ2-5
v_gene: TRBV6-5
abundance: few
d_gene: TRBD2
CDR3aa: CASSYSRLAETQYF
CDR3nt: TGTGCCAGCAGTTACTCTCGACTAGCGGAGACCCAGTACTTC

j_gene: TRBJ2-5
v_gene: TRBV5-5
abundance: -
d_gene: -
CDR3aa: CASYQVGGAQETQYF
CDR3nt: TGTGCCAGCTACCAAGTGGGAGGCGCCCAAGAGACCCAGTACTTC

j_gene: TRBJ2-5
v_gene: TRBV30
abundance: -
d_gene: TRBD2
CDR3aa: CAWGLRDYLYF
CDR3nt: TGTGCCTGGGGTTTAAGGGACTACCTGTACTTC

j_gene: TRBJ2-5
v_gene: TRBV15
abundance: few
d_gene: -
CDR3aa: CATSRASQGPEETQYF
CDR3nt: TGTGCCACCAGCAGAGCCTCACAGGGACCCGAAGAGACCCAGTACTTC

j_gene: TRBJ2-1
v_gene: TRBV2
abundance: few
d_gene: -
CDR3aa: CASSVEIAEQFF
CDR3nt: TGTGCCAGCAGTGTGGAGATTGCTGAGCAGTTCTTC

j_gene: TRBJ2-3
v_gene: TRBV28
abundance: -
d_gene: TRBD2
CDR3aa: CASGRQRGAGATQYF
CDR3nt: TGTGCCAGCGGGAGGCAGCGGGGGGCGGGCGCTACGCAGTATTTT

j_gene: TRBJ2-3
v_gene: TRBV7-2
abundance: -
d_gene: TRBD2
CDR3aa: CASSYGGGFGTDTQYF
CDR3nt: TGTGCCAGCAGCTATGGGGGAGGGTTTGGCACAGATACGCAGTATTTT

j_gene: TRBJ1-6
v_gene: TRBV7-8
abundance: few
d_gene: -
CDR3aa: CASSREGRGSPLHF
CDR3nt: TGTGCCAGCAGCCGTGAAGGGCGGGGTTCACCCCTCCACTTT